This T cell receptor beta chain was obtained from a study of blood T cell repertoires in COVID-19. Study as a whole: Samples taken during acute and convalescent COVID-19 were collected in the United States, Italy and Spain.

Germline CDR1 SGHAT, CDR2 FQNNGV. This CDR3 region has 17 residues. V was shortened by 4 bases and J by 4 bases, with 22 bases between the two germline ends. Authors' analysis steps: Reference gene primer amplification in the assay estimated nucleated cell counts. Here immunoSEQ multiplex PCR was the method, and the copy in TCRdb shows in-frame clones only, minus some. V and J calls and clone size are as listed in that table; D and trimming were resolved from the DNA. Among about 210,000 clones, just under 85% were seen once, and the ten largest hold less than 8%. The sequenced material came from peripheral blood. This receptor was obtained from a woman aged 45-65 years with active or convalescent COVID-19. This chain uses TRBV11-2 with TRBJ1-2; D unresolved. In nucleotides, the CDR3 is TGTGCCAGCAGCTCCCGCAGAGAGGGAACTACGCTCTATGGCTACACCTTC. It yields the protein CASSSRREGTTLYGYTF.